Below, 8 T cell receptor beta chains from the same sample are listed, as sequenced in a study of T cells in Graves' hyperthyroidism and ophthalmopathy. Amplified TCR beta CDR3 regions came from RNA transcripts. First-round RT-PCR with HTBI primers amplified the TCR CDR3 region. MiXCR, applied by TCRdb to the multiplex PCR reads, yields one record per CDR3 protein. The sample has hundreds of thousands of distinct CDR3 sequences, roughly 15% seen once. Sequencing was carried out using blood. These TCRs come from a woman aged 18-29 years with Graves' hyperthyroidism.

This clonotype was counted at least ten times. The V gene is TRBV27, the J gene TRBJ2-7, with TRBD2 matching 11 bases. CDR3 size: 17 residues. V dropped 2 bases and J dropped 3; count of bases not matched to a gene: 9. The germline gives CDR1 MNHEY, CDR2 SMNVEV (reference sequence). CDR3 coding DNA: TGTGCCAGCAGTTTAGTCCTAGCGGGAGGACTATACTACGAGCAGTACTTC. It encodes CASSLVLAGGLYYEQYF.

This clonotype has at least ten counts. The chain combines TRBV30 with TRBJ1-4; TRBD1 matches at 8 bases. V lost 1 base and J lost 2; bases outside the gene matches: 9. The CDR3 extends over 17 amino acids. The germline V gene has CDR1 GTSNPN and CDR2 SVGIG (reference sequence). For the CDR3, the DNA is TGTGCCTGGAGTGAACGGTCCAGGGGGCGTACTAATGAAAAACTGTTTTTT. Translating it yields CAWSERSRGRTNEKLFF. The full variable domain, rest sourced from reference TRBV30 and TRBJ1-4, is SQTIHQWPATLVQPVGSPLSLECTVEGTSNPNLYWYRQAAGRGLQLLFYSVGIGQISSEVPQNLSASRPQDRQFILSSKKLLLSDSGFYLCAWSERSRGRTNEKLFFGSGTQLSVL.

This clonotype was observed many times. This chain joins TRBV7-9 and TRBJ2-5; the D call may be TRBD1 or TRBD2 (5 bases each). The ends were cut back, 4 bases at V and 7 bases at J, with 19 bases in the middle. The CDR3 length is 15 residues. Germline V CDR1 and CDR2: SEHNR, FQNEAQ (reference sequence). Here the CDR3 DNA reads TGTGCCAGCAGCTCGGGACGTGCGGGTGAGCGGACCCAGTACTTC. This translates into CASSSGRAGERTQYF.

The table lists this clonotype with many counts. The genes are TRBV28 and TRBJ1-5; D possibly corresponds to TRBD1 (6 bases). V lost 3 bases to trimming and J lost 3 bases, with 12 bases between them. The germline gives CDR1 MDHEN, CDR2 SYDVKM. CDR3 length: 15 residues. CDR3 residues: CASSFSGGFNQPQHF. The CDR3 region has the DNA TGTGCCAGCAGTTTCAGTGGGGGCTTCAATCAGCCCCAGCATTTT. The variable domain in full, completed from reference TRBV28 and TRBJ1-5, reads DVKVTQSSRYLVKRTGEKVFLECVQDMDHENMFWYRQDPGLGLRLIYFSYDVKMKEKGDIPEGYSVSREKKERFSLILESASTNQTSMYLCASSFSGGFNQPQHFGDGTRLSIL.

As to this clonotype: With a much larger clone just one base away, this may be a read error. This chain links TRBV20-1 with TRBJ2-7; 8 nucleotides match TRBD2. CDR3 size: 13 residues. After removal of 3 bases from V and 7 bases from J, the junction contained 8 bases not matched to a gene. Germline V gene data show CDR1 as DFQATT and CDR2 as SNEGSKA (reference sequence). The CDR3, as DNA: TGCAGTGCTAGCGGGGGGGCTTGGAATGAGCAGTACTTC. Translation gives CSASGGAWNEQYF.

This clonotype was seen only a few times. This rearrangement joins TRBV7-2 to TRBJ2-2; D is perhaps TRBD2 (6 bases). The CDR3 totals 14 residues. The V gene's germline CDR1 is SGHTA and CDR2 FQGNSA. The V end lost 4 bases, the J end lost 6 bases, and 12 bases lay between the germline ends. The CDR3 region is CASSSIQRAGELFF. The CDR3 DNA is TGTGCCAGCAGCTCAATTCAGCGGGCCGGGGAGCTGTTTTTT.

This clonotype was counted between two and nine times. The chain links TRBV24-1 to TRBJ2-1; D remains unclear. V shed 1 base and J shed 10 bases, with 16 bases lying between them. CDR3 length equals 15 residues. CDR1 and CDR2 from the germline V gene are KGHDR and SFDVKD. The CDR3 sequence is CATSDLLPGSSEQFF. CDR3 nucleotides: TGTGCCACCAGTGATTTACTCCCCGGGTCCTCAGAGCAGTTCTTC.

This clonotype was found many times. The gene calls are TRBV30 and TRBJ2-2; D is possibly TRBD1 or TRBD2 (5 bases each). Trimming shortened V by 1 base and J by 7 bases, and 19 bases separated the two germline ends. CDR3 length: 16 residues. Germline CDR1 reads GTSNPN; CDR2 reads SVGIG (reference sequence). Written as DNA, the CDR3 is TGTGCCTGGAGTGGCCGGGACCCCCTCGCCATCGGGGAGCTGTTTTTT. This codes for CAWSGRDPLAIGELFF. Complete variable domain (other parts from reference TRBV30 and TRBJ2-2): SQTIHQWPATLVQPVGSPLSLECTVEGTSNPNLYWYRQAAGRGLQLLFYSVGIGQISSEVPQNLSASRPQDRQFILSSKKLLLSDSGFYLCAWSGRDPLAIGELFFGEGSRLTVL.